This T cell receptor beta chain was found in a study of identical twins. The germline V gene has CDR1 DFQATT and CDR2 SNEGSKA (reference sequence). The CDR3 is made up of 15 amino acids. V shed 0 bases, J shed 4 bases, and the junction held 6 bases outside the gene matches. This clonotype was found a few times. Its antigen is as yet unknown. Via MiXCR, TCRdb re-called the 5' RACE reads, giving one row per CDR3 protein. The sample has around 370,000 distinct CDR3 sequences, roughly 10% seen once. Study conclusions and caveats: Modeled out-of-frame TCR alpha sharing in monozygotic twins fell below observed levels.

This sequence was found in a woman in her forties or fifties in good health. J is TRBJ2-1 and V is TRBV20-1; 7 bases line up with TRBD2. Sequenced: naive T cells sorted from blood. CDR3 nucleotides: TGCAGTGCTAGAGATTGGAGCGGGGCGTACAATGAGCAGTTCTTC. Encoded protein: CSARDWSGAYNEQFF.